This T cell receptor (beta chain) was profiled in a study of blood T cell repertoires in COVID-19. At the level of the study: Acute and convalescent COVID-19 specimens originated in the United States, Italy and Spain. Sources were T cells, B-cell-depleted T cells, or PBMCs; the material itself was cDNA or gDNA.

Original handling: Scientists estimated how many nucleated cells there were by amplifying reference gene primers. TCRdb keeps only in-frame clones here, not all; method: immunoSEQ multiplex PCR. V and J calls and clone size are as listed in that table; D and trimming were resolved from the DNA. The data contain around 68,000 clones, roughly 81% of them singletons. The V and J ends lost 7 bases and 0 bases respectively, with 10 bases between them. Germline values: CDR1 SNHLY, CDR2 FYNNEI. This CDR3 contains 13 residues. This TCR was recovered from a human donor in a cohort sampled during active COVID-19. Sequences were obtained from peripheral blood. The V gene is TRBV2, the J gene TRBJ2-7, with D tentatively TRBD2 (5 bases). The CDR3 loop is CASNGVGSYEQYF. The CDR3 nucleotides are TGTGCCAGCAACGGGGTTGGCTCCTACGAGCAGTACTTC. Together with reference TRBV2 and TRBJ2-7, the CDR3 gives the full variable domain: EPEVTQTPSHQVTQMGQEVILRCVPISNHLYFYWYRQILGQKVEFLVSFYNNEISEKSEIFDDQFSVERPDGSNFTLKIRSTKLEDSAMYFCASNGVGSYEQYFGPGTRLTVT.